This TCR beta chain was captured in a study of T cells expressing NK-cell markers. Study at large: Seven of the eight sequenced donors were classified as HCMV-seropositive, and one was classified as seronegative.

Concerning this clonotype: What it binds is unknown.

This CDR3 has 15 residues. CDR1 and CDR2 from the germline V gene are KGHDR and SFDVKD. Findings and caveats of the study: These same clonotypes (in several donors) also led the CD3+CD56-NKG2C+ fraction. Of the CD8+ T cell pool in six donors, roughly 1.0-7.5% was accounted for by dominant NKG2C+ clonotypes.

From the 5' RACE reads, TCRdb lists one entry per CDR3 protein and no DNA. This sample's table has some 460,000 distinct CDR3 sequences. The sample comprised blood T cells: a sorted CD56 or NKG2C T cell subset, CD4+ or CD8+ T cells, or bulk PBMC T cells (not recorded which). This receptor was identified in a woman aged 45-65 years in good health. The chain joins TRBV24-1 to TRBJ2-1; lacking DNA, the TRBD2 call made by TCRdb goes unchecked. The CDR3 region is CATSKGSGSGDEQFF.